This T cell receptor (beta chain) is from a study of OX40 agonist ivuxolimab in advanced cancers. Germline-derived CDR1 and CDR2 are SGDLS and YYNGEE. The CDR3 totals 16 residues. Trimming removed 0 bases from V and 4 bases from J, with 13 bases in between. Using immunoSEQ multiplex PCR, the repertoire was profiled, and TCRdb retains in-frame clones only, with some absent. The sample yields approximately 58,000 clones, around 84% seen once. The sequenced sample was CD4+ or CD8+ T cells sorted from blood, obtained in a trial of the OX40 agonist ivuxolimab. This chain joins TRBV9 and TRBJ1-4; D ambiguous. This clonotype was sampled from an adult with an advanced solid tumor such as melanoma, head and neck, liver or kidney cancer. Written as DNA, the CDR3 is TGTGCCAGCAGCGTAGCTACGGGCAGCCTTAATGAAAAACTGTTTTTT. Amino acids: CASSVATGSLNEKLFF.